This TCR beta chain derives from a study of shared clonotypes between healthy human individuals. Overall study context: Researchers assigned three CD4 naive, three CD4 memory, two CD8 naive and one CD8 memory plate to each donor.

The CDR3 sequence is 12 residues long. The V segment lost 7 bases and the J segment 9 bases; nucleotides outside the gene matches: 7. CDR1 is SGDLS and CDR2 is YYNGEE in the germline V gene. Every subset had its genomic DNA shared out evenly among several immunoSEQ plates. Method: immunoSEQ multiplex PCR; TCRdb's copy keeps in-frame clones and lacks some. The sample includes fewer than 800,000 clones, about 90% seen only once; the top ten take 24%. The naive CD8 subset, CD45RO-negative cells positively selected for CCR7, excluded terminally differentiated effector memory CD45RA+ cells. General study results and limits: The rarefaction results pointed to incomplete sorted-subset sequencing despite large depth.

For this clone: Its antigen is currently unknown.

The chain recombines TRBV9 with TRBJ2-4; 7 nucleotides match TRBD1. This sequence was found in a man in his thirties or forties in good health. Sequenced input: naive CD8+ T cells sorted from blood. The CDR3: CASSGTEGIQYF. CDR3 DNA sequence: TGTGCCAGCTCCGGGACAGAGGGCATTCAGTACTTC.